This note documents a single T cell receptor (beta chain) sequence. Its antigen specificity is not known. No per-base quality is available; no much larger clone lies one base away. TCRbeta CDR3 regions were amplified from genomic DNA using the immunoSEQ Assay, a bias-controlled multiplex PCR. For the original study's pipeline: Nucleated cell counts per sample were estimated from amplification of reference gene primers within the assay. To quantify the absolute abundance of each unique TCRbeta CDR3 rearrangement, sequence reads were collapsed and filtered. For each sample, productive Simpson clonality was calculated as the square root of Simpson's diversity index across productive rearrangements. Imported from immuneACCESS, the table was reduced by TCRdb to in-frame sequences with V and J called. These copies leave out some clones; in studies compared against another copy, an unresolved V gene accounts for under half, and the cause of the remainder is not known. Clone size and the V and J calls come from that table; the DNA yielded D and trimming. This sample comprises about 48,000 clones, 90% of them detected only once. The ten top clones hold under 6.5% of the sample.

This sample is drawn from a study of blood T cell repertoires in COVID-19 (dated by TCRdb to 2020 to 2021). Regarding the complete study: Collaborator samples came from the United States, Italy and Spain and covered acute and convalescent phases of COVID-19. Subjects who had been exposed to COVID-19, were actively infected with it, or had recovered from it provided the deeply sampled blood TCRbeta repertoires that made up the dataset. The prospective study material was composed of cDNA or gDNA derived from T cells, B-cell-depleted T cells, or PBMCs. The samples were drawn from the first 160 participants of the ongoing ImmuneRACE study and from 1,254 subjects provided by 6 global collaborators. Nearly every sample came with metadata listing a de-identified subject ID, COVID-19 status, age in years and sex. Where available, HLA class I and class II types were taken from metadata supplied by the sample provider and were not determined by assay-based typing. The repertoires were released in a freely available public database meant as a resource for research on the immune response to SARS-CoV-2. What the study reported, not specific to this receptor: Clinical and demographic metadata were provided uncurated, with the amount varying by source and participant.

Collaborating institutions collected whole blood in K2EDTA tubes following their own protocols. For TCRbeta analysis, collaborator samples were shipped as frozen whole blood, as isolated PBMCs, or as DNA extracted from either sample type. CDR1 and CDR2, per the germline V gene (reference sequence), are MNHEY and SMNVEV. Trimming costs V 5 bases and J 0 bases, and their ends lie 23 bases apart. The CDR3, from cysteine to phenylalanine, totals 20 residues. This entry keeps only the CDR3 DNA: 60 bases, framed from base 1. The chain is made from TRBV27 and TRBJ1-6, with the D gene too uncertain to name. The clonotype comes from a man aged 65-85 years with acute or convalescent COVID-19. Sequenced sample: peripheral blood. The bases are TGTGCCAGCAGTCCCACATCCCCCGGATTTGGGAGCTCCTATAATTCACCCCTCCACTTT. Its amino acids are CASSPTSPGFGSSYNSPLHF.